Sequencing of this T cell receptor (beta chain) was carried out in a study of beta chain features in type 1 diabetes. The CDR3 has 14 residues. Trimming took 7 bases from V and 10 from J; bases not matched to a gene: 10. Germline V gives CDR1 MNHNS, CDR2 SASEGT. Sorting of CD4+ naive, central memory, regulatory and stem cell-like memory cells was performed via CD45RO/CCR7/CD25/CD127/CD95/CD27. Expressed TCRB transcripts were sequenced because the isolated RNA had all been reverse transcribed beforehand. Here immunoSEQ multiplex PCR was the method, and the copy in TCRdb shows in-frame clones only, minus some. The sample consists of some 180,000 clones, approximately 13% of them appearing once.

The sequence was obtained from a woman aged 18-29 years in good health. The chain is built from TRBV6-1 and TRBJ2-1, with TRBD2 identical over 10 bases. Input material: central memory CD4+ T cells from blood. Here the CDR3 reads CASMGTSAYMEQFF. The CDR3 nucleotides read TGTGCCAGCATGGGGACTAGCGCCTATATGGAGCAGTTCTTC.